This T cell receptor beta chain emerged from a study of T cell clonotyping in hematopoietic cell transplantation. Regarding time point: recipient sample about 28 days before transplant, after cytoreduction. The CDR3 contains 15 residues. V lost 1 base to trimming and J lost 4 bases, with 13 bases between them. Germline loops: CDR1 SGHTA, CDR2 FQGNSA. Method: immunoSEQ multiplex PCR; TCRdb's copy keeps in-frame clones and lacks some. The table records approximately 5,000 clones, about 85% of them present only once. The genes are TRBV7-2 and TRBJ1-1; D is unclear. The clonotype comes from a man between 60 and 75 years old with acute myeloid leukemia. Some clones in this sample may be carry-over from other donors' samples. The material sequenced was peripheral blood mononuclear cells, taken before stem cell transplant. The CDR3 region has the DNA TGTGCCAGCAGCTTAGTTCGGTTGGCGGGCACTGAAGCTTTCTTT. This codes for CASSLVRLAGTEAFF.